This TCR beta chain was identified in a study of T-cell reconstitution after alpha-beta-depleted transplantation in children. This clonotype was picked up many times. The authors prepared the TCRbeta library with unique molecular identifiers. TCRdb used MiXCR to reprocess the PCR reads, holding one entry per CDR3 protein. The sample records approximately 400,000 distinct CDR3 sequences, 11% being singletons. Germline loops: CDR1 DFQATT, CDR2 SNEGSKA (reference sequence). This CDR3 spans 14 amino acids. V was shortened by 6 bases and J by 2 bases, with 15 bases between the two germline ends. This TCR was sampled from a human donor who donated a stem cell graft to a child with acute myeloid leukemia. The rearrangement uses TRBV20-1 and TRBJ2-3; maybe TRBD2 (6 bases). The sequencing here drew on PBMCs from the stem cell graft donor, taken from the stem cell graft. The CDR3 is CSADGGVTTDTQYF. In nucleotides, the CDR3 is TGCAGTGCCGATGGCGGGGTTACCACAGATACGCAGTATTTT.